These 22 T cell receptor beta chains share one sample of origin, sequenced in a study of shared clonotypes between healthy human individuals. The protocol was immunoSEQ multiplex PCR, while the TCRdb copy is restricted to in-frame clones and leaves out a portion. The sample comprises around 320,000 clones, more than 75% of which are singletons, and around 15% rests with the top ten. Sequencing was carried out using memory CD8+ T cells sorted from blood. Indicated subset: CD45RO+ cells pooled with CCR7-negative TemRA cells. The source of these receptors is a man younger than 35 in good health.

This clone was found a few times. The gene calls are TRBV15 and TRBJ2-5, with TRBD1 matching 8 bases. The J segment lost 4 bases and the V segment lost 5 bases, leaving 12 bases of the junction unmatched. The CDR3 loop spans 16 amino acids. Germline-derived CDR1 and CDR2 are LNHNV and YYDKDF (reference sequence). The CDR3 reads CATSVKGQGVVETQYF. In DNA form, the CDR3 reads TGTGCCACCAGCGTAAAAGGACAGGGTGTGGTAGAGACCCAGTACTTC.

The CDR3 nucleotides read TGTGCCAGCAGCCCACCCCAGAGAAACACCATATATTTT. As protein: CASSPPQRNTIYF. The chain employs TRBV7-2 and TRBJ1-3; D gene uncertain. This CDR3 has 13 residues. Germline V gene data show CDR1 as SGHTA and CDR2 as FQGNSA. V gave up 5 bases and J gave up 5 bases, with 10 bases separating them.

Concerning this clone itself: A far more abundant clone sits one base away, making this likely a read error. This CDR3 is also generated by other DNA sequences in the sample. The J gene is TRBJ2-3, the V gene TRBV28; no firm D call. The ends were cut back, 6 bases at V and 2 bases at J, with 18 bases in the middle. The germline CDR1 and CDR2 sequences are MDHEN and SYDVKM. CDR3 size: 16 residues. The CDR3 nucleotides read TGTGCCAGCAGCCTCTACGGGCAGGAAAACACAGATACGCAGTATTTT. This gives the protein CASSLYGQENTDTQYF.

V usage is TRBV13 and J usage is TRBJ2-5, with D possibly being TRBD2 (6 bases). Germline V gene lookup returns CDR1 PRHDT and CDR2 FYEKMQ (reference sequence). This CDR3 contains 17 residues. V gave up 0 bases and J gave up 1 base, with 15 bases separating them. CDR3: CASSLGTSFPSQETQYF. The DNA for the CDR3 is TGTGCCAGCAGCTTAGGAACTAGCTTCCCAAGCCAAGAGACCCAGTACTTC.

In its sample, this clone was seen once. The chain is built from TRBV6-5 and TRBJ1-4; TRBD1 might be the D (5 bases). There are 14 residues in the CDR3. Trimming pared 6 bases from V and 5 bases from J, leaving 13 bases between. Germline assignment: CDR1 MNHEY and CDR2 SVGAGI. The CDR3, as DNA: TGTGCCAGCAGCTCTCCAGGGATGAATGAAAAACTGTTTTTT. This encodes CASSSPGMNEKLFF.

V gene TRBV2 combines with J gene TRBJ1-1, with D uncertain. The CDR3 is 13 residues long. The V and J ends lost 8 bases and 0 bases respectively, with 10 bases between them. CDR1 and CDR2 from the germline V gene are SNHLY and FYNNEI. In DNA, the CDR3 is TGTGCCAGCGGGAGGTCCTTGAACACTGAAGCTTTCTTT. It specifies CASGRSLNTEAFF.

The V and J genes are TRBV27 and TRBJ2-7; D remains unclear. The V and J ends lost 2 bases and 1 base respectively, with 9 bases between them. The germline CDR1 and CDR2 sequences are MNHEY and SMNVEV (reference sequence). This CDR3 is 14 amino acids long. The CDR3 DNA reads as TGTGCCAGCAGTTTAATAGGCAGATCCTACGAGCAGTACTTC. Translation: CASSLIGRSYEQYF.

This sequence joins TRBV6-5 and TRBJ1-1; no clear D. The germline V gene encodes CDR1 MNHEY and CDR2 SVGAGI. The CDR3 loop spans 14 amino acids. Deletions cut 6 bases from V and 6 bases from J, with 17 bases between. The CDR3 loop reads CASSQFSLTSEAFF. CDR3 nucleotides: TGTGCCAGCAGCCAGTTCTCCCTGACTTCTGAAGCTTTCTTT.

This sequence joins TRBV5-6 and TRBJ2-1; D unclear. The CDR3 is made up of 12 amino acids. CDR1 and CDR2 (germline): SGHDT, YYEEEE. Trimming took 2 bases from V and 0 from J, leaving 0 bases between them. DNA for the CDR3: TGTGCCAGCAGCTTCTCCTACAATGAGCAGTTCTTC. Protein: CASSFSYNEQFF.

The J gene is TRBJ1-5, the V gene TRBV29-1; D unclear. There are 15 residues in the CDR3. Germline CDR1 reads SQVTM; CDR2 reads ANQGSEA. Trimming removed 5 bases at V and 0 bases at J, with 14 bases between. DNA for the CDR3: TGCAGCGTTACGGAACGTGGGGATAGCAATCAGCCCCAGCATTTT. It translates to CSVTERGDSNQPQHF.

J is TRBJ1-4 and V is TRBV7-9, with D unclear. This CDR3 contains 16 residues. The germline CDR1 and CDR2 sequences are SEHNR and FQNEAQ (reference sequence). Trimming cost V 1 base and J 3 bases, with 12 bases left between them. In nucleotides, the CDR3 is TGTGCCAGCAGCTTAGAGGGAGGGTCGGCTAATGAAAAACTGTTTTTT. This translates into CASSLEGGSANEKLFF.

The chain couples TRBV29-1 to TRBJ1-2; TRBD1 agrees at 9 bases. Germline lookup yields CDR1 SQVTM and CDR2 ANQGSEA. The CDR3 loop spans 11 amino acids. V shed 4 bases, J shed 8 bases, and the junction held 2 bases outside the gene matches. As DNA, the CDR3 is TGCAGCGTTGGGACAGGGGTGGGCTACACCTTC. It encodes CSVGTGVGYTF.

This chain uses TRBV30 with TRBJ2-1, with a weak D call TRBD2 (6 bases). The CDR3 consists of 15 residues. CDR1 GTSNPN and CDR2 SVGIG come from the germline V gene (reference sequence). With 2 bases removed from V and 7 bases from J, the gap between germline ends came to 18 bases. The DNA of the CDR3 is TGTGCCTGGAGTTTAGGGCTAGCGACATCAAATGAGCAGTTCTTC. This sequence encodes CAWSLGLATSNEQFF.

In this sample, this clone turned up once. CDR3 nucleotides: TGCGCCAGCAGCCAGCTAATGATAGGGGGCGAAGCATCTGGCTACACCTTC. Its protein product is CASSQLMIGGEASGYTF. V and J are TRBV4-1 and TRBJ1-2, with 7 nucleotides matching TRBD1. V shed 3 bases and J 7 bases; nucleotides not matched to a gene: 17. The CDR3 sequence is 17 residues long. The germline CDR1 and CDR2 sequences are MGHRA and YSYEKL.

This clone was detected only once. V and J are TRBV7-9 and TRBJ2-1; D remains unclear. Trimming stripped 5 bases from V and 8 bases from J, with 16 bases between. The CDR3 runs 14 residues. CDR1 is SEHNR, CDR2 FQNEAQ, per germline (reference sequence). For the CDR3, the DNA is TGTGCCAGCAGCCCATACGTTGTCTCGGATGAGCAGTTCTTC. It specifies CASSPYVVSDEQFF.

This clone was seen a single time. This chain joins TRBV11-2 and TRBJ2-7; 7 bases map to TRBD1. J gave up 4 bases and V 5 bases, and 8 bases lay outside the gene matches. The CDR3 has 14 amino acids. Germline V gene sequence: CDR1 SGHAT, CDR2 FQNNGV. CDR3 in amino acids: CASSTPTGMYEQYF. The CDR3 DNA reads TGTGCCAGCAGCACCCCGACAGGGATGTACGAGCAGTACTTC.

This chain uses TRBV7-9 with TRBJ1-1; 8 bases agree with TRBD1. The CDR3 totals 15 residues. Germline V gene data show CDR1 as SEHNR and CDR2 as FQNEAQ (reference sequence). Trimming at V came to 0 bases and at J to 2 bases, leaving 2 bases not matched to a gene. The CDR3 region has the DNA TGTGCCAGCAGCTTAGCGGACAGGGAAAACACTGAAGCTTTCTTT. It yields the protein CASSLADRENTEAFF.

This clone has at least ten counts. The J gene is TRBJ2-5, the V gene TRBV5-4, with 8 bases fitting TRBD1. CDR1 is SGHNT and CDR2 is YYREEE in the germline V gene (reference sequence). The CDR3 runs to 16 residues. Unmatched junction bases numbered 11, after V lost 3 bases and J lost 4 bases. In DNA form, the CDR3 reads TGTGCCAGCAGCTCCAGGACAGGGAATGTTGTAGAGACCCAGTACTTC. Translated: CASSSRTGNVVETQYF.

This chain links TRBV27 with TRBJ2-2, with TRBD1 matching over 12 bases. V lost 6 bases to trimming and J lost 6 bases; unmatched junction nucleotides: 14. The germline V gene has CDR1 MNHEY and CDR2 SMNVEV (reference sequence). The CDR3 runs 18 residues. CDR3 coding DNA: TGTGCCAGCAGACCAATGATGATGGGGACAGGGGGCTCCGGGGAGCTGTTTTTT. Translating gives CASRPMMMGTGGSGELFF.

The chain couples TRBV13 to TRBJ2-5; TRBD1 matches 12 bases. With V trimmed by 3 bases and J by 0 bases, 2 bases remained unmatched. The CDR3 sequence is 16 residues long. From germline, CDR1 is PRHDT and CDR2 FYEKMQ (reference sequence). This CDR3 is CASSFGTGGHQETQYF. DNA for the CDR3: TGTGCCAGCAGCTTTGGGACAGGGGGCCACCAAGAGACCCAGTACTTC.

V is TRBV5-7 and J is TRBJ1-1; D ambiguous. TRBV5-7 is filed as an ORF, its function uncertain. V lost 4 bases to trimming and J lost 11 bases, with 15 bases between them. CDR3 size: 12 residues. The CDR3: CASSHPGFEAFF. The CDR3 DNA sequence: TGTGCCAGCAGCCACCCGGGGTTTGAGGCTTTCTTT.

This clone was detected a few times. The V gene is TRBV11-1, the J gene TRBJ2-3, with 7 bases identical to TRBD2. In germline, CDR1 is SGHAT, CDR2 FQDESV (reference sequence). Losses at the gene ends were 4 bases for V and 4 bases for J; bases not matched to a gene: 8. The CDR3 extends over 15 amino acids. In DNA, the CDR3 is TGTGCCAGCAGCTCCCCGGGGGGATCCGCAGATACGCAGTATTTT. Translated: CASSSPGGSADTQYF. Using reference TRBV11-1 and TRBJ2-3 for the parts outside the CDR3, the full variable domain is EAEVAQSPRYKITEKSQAVAFWCDPISGHATLYWYRQILGQGPELLVQFQDESVVDDSQLPKDRFSAERLKGVDSTLKIQPAELGDSAMYLCASSSPGGSADTQYFGPGTRLTVL.